This is a list of T cell receptor beta chains from one sample in a study of CD8+CD57+ T cells in acquired aplastic anemia. TCRdb called the reads again in MiXCR, with one record for every CDR3 protein. The data contain a few hundred thousand distinct CDR3 sequences, around 49% of them seen just once; the ten biggest clones take up around 20%. The sample was sorted CD4+, CD8+, or CD8+CD57+ T cells (not recorded which) from PBMCs. The receptors here all came from a human donor with aplastic anemia. The conserved cysteine and the conserved F or W are not part of the CDR3 here. Fields, in order: V gene, J gene, CDR3 length, CDR3 protein.

TRBV7-6	TRBJ1-2	12	ASSPPTGNYGYT
TRBV2	TRBJ2-7	11	ASSPGQLIFGR
TRBV19	TRBJ1-1	15	ASSTDTVSTGSTEAF
TRBV19	TRBJ1-5	15	ASSSSGVGYDNQPQH
TRBV6-5	TRBJ2-6	14	ASSEPRVSGANVLT
TRBV12-5	TRBJ2-1	10	ASQFDYNEQF
TRBV3-1	TRBJ1-6	13	ASSHLQGVNSPLH
TRBV7-7	TRBJ2-5	13	ASSFGLAGVETQY
TRBV15	TRBJ2-3	17	ATSSRTSGGSSSTDTQY
TRBV18	TRBJ2-6	15	ASSPGAGPSGANGLT
TRBV7-2	TRBJ1-6	12	ASSREVSNSPLH
TRBV19	TRBJ1-2	11	ASSIGQGYGYT
TRBV20-1	TRBJ1-6	13	SATDRGAYNSPLH
TRBV2	TRBJ1-2	12	ASSSKTGSYGYT
TRBV12-3/TRBV12-4	TRBJ1-2	13	ASSLMGAPPYGYT
TRBV11-2	TRBJ2-3	12	ASSLGGGPDTQY
TRBV20-1	TRBJ1-2	10	SASTGHYGYT
TRBV6-5	TRBJ1-2	13	ASSQGTRGGNGYT
TRBV6-6	TRBJ1-1	11	ASRLGLNTEAF
TRBV7-9	TRBJ1-4	13	ASSLVGATNEKLF
TRBV9	TRBJ2-7	14	ASSVGWSVEVYEQY
TRBV5-8	TRBJ1-1	12	ASSLSTGSAEAF
TRBV20-1	TRBJ1-5	13	SATSGGGTGQPQH
TRBV7-2	TRBJ2-7	12	ASSPTENTGEQY
TRBV15	TRBJ1-1	14	ATSPSPGTLPGIAF
TRBV2	TRBJ1-1	10	ASRPGDRAAF
TRBV7-9	TRBJ2-2	11	ASSAQGTGELF
TRBV30	TRBJ1-1	11	AWSPGPHTEAF
TRBV20-1	TRBJ1-1	12	SARMASGNTEAF
TRBV18	TRBJ2-7	13	ASSPPLKGFDEQY
TRBV7-2	TRBJ2-5	13	ASSPGTSLQETQY
TRBV5-1	TRBJ1-2	8	ASGGDGYT
TRBV15	TRBJ1-2	14	ATSRGDRDVGYGYT
TRBV10-3	TRBJ2-7	11	AIRTAPSYEQY
TRBV4-2	TRBJ1-4	14	ASSQGQVRTNEKLF
TRBV2	TRBJ2-2	12	ASRATSGPGELF
TRBV12-5	TRBJ2-2	13	ASGLDRGHSGELF
TRBV7-2	TRBJ1-2	15	ASSPRGLAGGTYGYT
TRBV7-2	TRBJ2-3	12	ASSVGVGSDTQY
TRBV7-9	TRBJ1-4	13	ASSLGRGEDEKLF
TRBV19	TRBJ1-4	12	ASTDGPPNEKLF
TRBV19	TRBJ2-5	13	ASSTRDRGQETQY
TRBV19	TRBJ1-1	12	ASSILGGNTEAF
TRBV4-2	TRBJ2-7	12	ASSQVGQGYEQY
TRBV19	TRBJ2-7	13	ATSPSEVLSYEQY
TRBV24-1	TRBJ2-7	10	ATGAPGGEQY
TRBV25-1	TRBJ1-2	11	ASATGGGYGYT
TRBV7-8	TRBJ2-1	13	ASSLVRGEYNEQF
TRBV19	TRBJ1-5	15	ASTSPRGPYSNQPQH